The 20 T cell receptor beta chains in this list originate from one sample, sequenced in a study of blood T cell repertoires in COVID-19 (dated by TCRdb to about 2020). The library was prepared using the immunoSEQ multiplex PCR assay. Held by TCRdb, this immuneACCESS table contains in-frame sequences only and omits some clones. Under half of the omission traces to an unresolved V gene where checked; the cause of the rest is unknown. Present in this sample are a few hundred thousand clones, roughly 84% of which were seen just once. The ten largest clones add up to 2.5% to 3% of the sample. Sequencing input: PBMCs or T cells enriched from blood (not recorded which). These receptors all stem from a woman in her 30s who had recovered from COVID-19.

This sequence joins TRBV18 and TRBJ2-3; 7 bases fit TRBD2. Germline CDR1 is KGHSH and CDR2 is LQKENI. CDR3 length: 14 residues. V lost 5 bases and J lost 2; bases outside the gene matches: 4. In DNA form, the CDR3 reads TGTGCCAGCTCATTTAGCGGGCACACAGATACGCAGTATTTT. Amino acids: CASSFSGHTDTQYF.

This sequence joins TRBV5-1 and TRBJ1-1; D possibly corresponds to TRBD1 (6 bases). Per the germline V gene, CDR1 is SGHRS and CDR2 is YFSETQ. V was pared by 8 bases and J by 0 bases, with 20 bases between. CDR3 length equals 16 residues. The CDR3 sequence is CASRDLRQALNTEAFF. CDR3 bases: TGCGCCAGTCGTGACCTTCGACAGGCCTTGAACACTGAAGCTTTCTTT.

The chain uses TRBV6-4 and TRBJ1-1; D may be TRBD1 (5 bases). The V end lost 6 bases, the J end lost 8 bases, and 13 bases lay between the germline ends. CDR1 is MRHNA, CDR2 SNTAGT, per germline. The CDR3 spans 12 residues. CDR3 nucleotide sequence: TGTGCCAGCAGCAACAGGCTGAACGAAGCTTTCTTT. Translation gives CASSNRLNEAFF.

The chain carries TRBV7-2 and TRBJ2-1; TRBD1 matches 7 bases. The length of the CDR3 is 15 residues. V shed 1 base, J shed 5 bases, and the junction held 5 bases outside the gene matches. CDR1 and CDR2 (germline): SGHTA, FQGNSA. CDR3 DNA sequence: TGTGCCAGCAGCTTAGATGGGACAGCCAACAATGAGCAGTTCTTC. Encoded protein: CASSLDGTANNEQFF. The whole variable domain, remainder taken from reference TRBV7-2 and TRBJ2-1, is GAGVSQSPSNKVTEKGKDVELRCDPISGHTALYWYRQSLGQGLEFLIYFQGNSAPDKSGLPSDRFSAERTGGSVSTLTIQRTQQEDSAVYLCASSLDGTANNEQFFGPGTRLTVL.

Only a few counts were recorded for this clone. The J gene is TRBJ2-7, the V gene TRBV7-9, with a tentative D call TRBD2 (6 bases). Germline CDR1 and CDR2: SEHNR and FQNEAQ (reference sequence). The length of the CDR3 is 13 residues. V shed 5 bases and J shed 0 bases, with 8 bases lying between them. CDR3 nucleotides: TGTGCCAGCAGCGAGGGACTCTCCTACGAGCAGTACTTC. Its translation is CASSEGLSYEQYF.

V is TRBV13 and J is TRBJ1-2; tentative D call: TRBD1 (6 bases). There are 13 residues in the CDR3. CDR1 and CDR2 from the germline V gene are PRHDT and FYEKMQ (reference sequence). Between the trimmed V and J ends, which lost 1 base and 8 bases, there was a span of 11 bases. The CDR3 spells CASSLVIGGGYTF. Written as DNA, the CDR3 is TGTGCCAGCAGCTTAGTTATAGGGGGAGGCTACACCTTC.

The chain joins TRBV5-4 to TRBJ2-7, with 8 bases matching TRBD1. Germline values: CDR1 SGHNT, CDR2 YYREEE (reference sequence). This CDR3 has 14 residues. J was trimmed by 6 bases and V by 5 bases; bases with no gene match: 10. The CDR3 region has the DNA TGTGCCAGCAGACCCGGACAGGGAATTGCCGAGCAGTACTTC. Protein sequence: CASRPGQGIAEQYF.

CDR3 nucleotide sequence: TGTGCCAGCAGGGCTCCCAAACAGGGGGCGCGGGCAGATACGCAGTATTTT. Its protein is CASRAPKQGARADTQYF. The chain has TRBV2 and TRBJ2-3, with 9 bases lining up with TRBD1. The trim removed 6 bases at V and 4 bases at J, leaving 14 bases unmatched. From germline, CDR1 is SNHLY and CDR2 FYNNEI. This CDR3 spans 17 amino acids.

The chain is built from TRBV6-5 and TRBJ2-7, with a tentative D call TRBD1 (6 bases). The V end was cut by 7 bases, the J end by 2 bases, with 12 bases between. CDR3 size: 13 residues. CDR1 is MNHEY and CDR2 is SVGAGI in the germline V gene. DNA of the CDR3: TGTGCCAGCACTTGGGGACAAACCTACGAGCAGTACTTC. Its translation is CASTWGQTYEQYF.

The chain is built from TRBV28 and TRBJ2-1; TRBD1 aligns across 7 bases. Germline loops: CDR1 MDHEN, CDR2 SYDVKM. This CDR3 comprises 15 residues. Trimming at V came to 7 bases and at J to 7 bases, leaving 13 bases not matched to a gene. The CDR3 sequence is CASNSAGTAFNEQFF. Here the CDR3 DNA reads TGTGCCAGCAACTCCGCCGGGACAGCCTTTAATGAGCAGTTCTTC.

The chain joins TRBV4-1 to TRBJ2-7, with 9 bases that match TRBD2. V dropped 1 base and J dropped 0; count of bases not matched to a gene: 7. The germline V gene encodes CDR1 MGHRA and CDR2 YSYEKL. The CDR3 loop spans 17 amino acids. The CDR3 loop is CASSQGLLAGISYEQYF. DNA of the CDR3: TGCGCCAGCAGCCAAGGCCTCCTAGCGGGGATCTCCTACGAGCAGTACTTC.

V gene TRBV5-8 combines with J gene TRBJ2-1; the D gene is possibly TRBD2 (6 bases). Germline V CDR1 and CDR2: SGHTS, YDEGEE. CDR3 length: 18 residues. Trimming cost V 6 bases and J 6 bases, with 28 bases left between them. The CDR3 DNA sequence: TGTGCCAGCACCCCACCCATACGGGAGCTCAGCGCCCGCAATGAGCAGTTCTTC. Amino acid sequence: CASTPPIRELSARNEQFF.

The chain combines TRBV29-1 with TRBJ2-3, with TRBD1 matching 8 bases. The junction had 3 bases not matched to a gene; V was cut back by 7 bases and J by 6 bases. The CDR3 extends over 11 amino acids. Per germline, CDR1 SQVTM and CDR2 ANQGSEA. The CDR3: CSAQGADTQYF. CDR3 bases: TGCAGCGCCCAGGGGGCGGATACGCAGTATTTT.

The chain employs TRBV3-1 (or the pseudogene TRBV3-2) and TRBJ1-5; no clear D gene. V was trimmed by 0 bases and J by 4 bases, leaving 4 bases between them. The CDR3 runs to 13 residues. From germline, CDR1 is LGHDT and CDR2 YNNKEL (reference sequence). CDR3 region: CASSQELNQPQHF. For the CDR3, the DNA is TGTGCCAGCAGCCAAGAGCTAAATCAGCCCCAGCATTTT.

This chain connects TRBV6-5 to TRBJ1-6; D unclear. CDR1 MNHEY and CDR2 SVGAGI come from the germline V gene. V lost 2 bases and J 4 bases, leaving 9 bases between the germline ends. This CDR3 is 15 amino acids long. The CDR3 DNA sequence: TGTGCCAGCAGTTACCAGGCCCTGTATAATTCACCCCTCCACTTT. Translation: CASSYQALYNSPLHF.

J is TRBJ1-2 and V is TRBV18; 12 bases map to TRBD1. The V and J ends lost 0 bases and 1 base, in that order; junction bases with no gene match: 6. This CDR3 is 18 amino acids long. Germline V gives CDR1 KGHSH, CDR2 LQKENI. The CDR3 loop is CASSPPRGTGGLNYGYTF. For the CDR3, the DNA is TGTGCCAGCTCACCACCGAGGGGGACAGGGGGCCTTAACTATGGCTACACCTTC.

This clone was seen a handful of times. The chain joins TRBV11-3 to TRBJ2-2, with D unresolved. CDR3 length: 17 residues. The V gene's germline CDR1 is SGHNT and CDR2 YENEEA. Between the trimmed V and J ends, which lost 1 base and 0 bases, there was a span of 12 bases. The CDR3, as DNA: TGTGCCAGCAGCTTAGGAGGCGTCAATACGAACACCGGGGAGCTGTTTTTT. It is translated as CASSLGGVNTNTGELFF.

This clone came up once. The rearrangement links TRBV11-2 to TRBJ2-7, with D possibly matching TRBD2 (6 bases). This CDR3 spans 13 amino acids. CDR1 and CDR2 from the germline V gene are SGHAT and FQNNGV. Trimming shortened V by 5 bases and J by 0 bases, and 8 bases separated the two germline ends. The CDR3 spells CASSREISYEQYF. In DNA, the CDR3 is TGTGCCAGCAGCCGGGAGATCTCCTACGAGCAGTACTTC.

This CDR3 reads CASSRGTSWDTQYF. Written as DNA, the CDR3 is TGCGCCAGCAGCAGGGGGACTAGCTGGGATACGCAGTATTTT. This rearrangement joins TRBV5-1 to TRBJ2-3, with TRBD2 matching over 9 bases. There are 14 residues in the CDR3. Germline V gene sequence: CDR1 SGHRS, CDR2 YFSETQ. V shed 4 bases, J shed 6 bases, and the junction held 6 bases outside the gene matches. Combining the CDR3 with reference TRBV5-1 and TRBJ2-3 gives the whole variable domain KAGVTQTPRYLIKTRGQQVTLSCSPISGHRSVSWYQQTPGQGLQFLFEYFSETQRNKGNFPGRFSGRQFSNSRSEMNVSTLELGDSALYLCASSRGTSWDTQYFGPGTRLTVL.

The V and J genes are TRBV27 and TRBJ2-1; D might be TRBD1 (6 bases). The CDR3 runs to 13 residues. In germline, CDR1 is MNHEY, CDR2 SMNVEV (reference sequence). V was clipped by 6 bases and J by 9 bases, with 15 bases between them. The CDR3 is CASSYRVDGEQFF. CDR3 nucleotides: TGTGCCAGCAGCTACAGGGTGGACGGTGAGCAGTTCTTC.